Listed below are T cell receptor beta chains from one sample, sequenced in a study of regulatory T cells in long-lasting Graves disease. TCRdb redid the calling of the multiplex PCR reads with MiXCR, one entry per CDR3 protein. The table includes roughly 560,000 distinct CDR3 sequences, around 12% detected once. The data also belong to a second study, concerning T cells in Graves' hyperthyroidism and ophthalmopathy.

Sequenced here: peripheral blood mononuclear cells (PBMCs), sampled at new diagnosis, from a patient treated with antithyroid drugs. Receptors were obtained from a woman aged 25 to 39 with Graves disease. The CDR3 runs from the conserved cysteine through the conserved F or W. The order of the fields is J gene, D gene, V gene, clone size, CDR3 protein, CDR3 DNA. D genes are given only for firm matches. Expanded clones are given a class, and other clones once, few, many or no size at all.

>TRBJ1-4|-|TRBV30|few
CAWSVKGLNEKLFF
TGTGCCTGGAGTGTTAAGGGATTAAATGAAAAACTGTTTTTT
>TRBJ2-1|-|TRBV28|many
CASGSGVHNEQFF
TGTGCCAGCGGTTCGGGAGTTCACAATGAGCAGTTCTTC
>TRBJ1-6|-|TRBV6-1|many
CATHAPGQKGSPLHF
TGTGCCACACATGCCCCTGGACAGAAAGGCTCACCCCTCCACTTT
>TRBJ1-2|-|TRBV20-1|-
CSAPDGERNNYGYTF
TGCAGTGCCCCAGATGGCGAGCGGAATAACTATGGCTACACCTTC
>TRBJ1-2|-|TRBV12-3/TRBV12-4|many
CASSLAPSGYGYTF
TGTGCCAGCAGTTTAGCCCCATCGGGCTATGGCTACACCTTC
>TRBJ1-2|TRBD1|TRBV18|few
CASSPNPQMTGSYGYTF
TGTGCCAGCTCACCTAATCCGCAGATGACAGGGTCCTATGGCTACACCTTC
>TRBJ1-6|-|TRBV15|many
CATSSQHYPFHF
TGTGCCACCAGCTCCCAACATTATCCGTTCCACTTT
>TRBJ2-2|TRBD2|TRBV2|many
CASSSSGTGELFF
TGTGCCAGCAGTAGTAGCGGGACCGGGGAGCTGTTTTTT
>TRBJ2-7|TRBD1|TRBV7-2|many
CASSSGQFFEQYF
TGTGCCAGCAGCTCGGGACAGTTTTTCGAGCAGTACTTC
>TRBJ1-1|-|TRBV2|many
CATTTVENTEAFF
TGTGCCACCACGACAGTTGAGAACACTGAAGCTTTCTTT
>TRBJ1-6|TRBD1|TRBV6-5|many
CASSYTRQGNSPLHF
TGTGCCAGCAGTTACACTCGACAGGGGAACTCACCCCTCCACTTT
>TRBJ2-3|-|TRBV7-3|few
CASSLFVTSALTDTQYF
TGTGCCAGCAGCTTATTTGTGACGTCGGCGCTCACAGATACGCAGTATTTT
>TRBJ2-1|-|TRBV7-9|-
CASSLVASVEQFF
TGTGCCAGCAGCTTAGTGGCCAGTGTTGAGCAATTCTTC
>TRBJ2-1|-|TRBV11-2|many
CASSLRLGSSYNEQFF
TGTGCCAGCAGCCTACGACTGGGGAGCTCCTACAATGAGCAGTTCTTC
>TRBJ1-4|-|TRBV20-1|many
CSATAGGGILEKLFF
TGCAGTGCCACGGCTGGGGGGGGGATCTTGGAAAAACTGTTTTTT
>TRBJ2-7|-|TRBV20-1|many
CSAGQYEQYF
TGCAGTGCTGGGCAATACGAGCAGTACTTC
>TRBJ1-4|-|TRBV27|many
CASTMRPGEKLFF
TGTGCCAGCACGATGAGGCCAGGTGAAAAACTGTTTTTT
>TRBJ1-5|-|TRBV6-1|many
CASKDSNQPQHF
TGTGCCAGCAAGGATAGCAATCAGCCCCAGCATTTT
>TRBJ2-1|TRBD2|TRBV6-1|-
CASSEARTSGTYNEQFF
TGTGCCAGCAGTGAAGCGCGCACTAGCGGGACCTACAATGAGCAGTTCTTC
>TRBJ2-1|TRBD1|TRBV5-6|many
CASSFRTGRRDEQFF
TGTGCCAGCAGCTTTAGGACAGGGAGGAGGGATGAGCAGTTCTTC
>TRBJ2-1|-|TRBV10-2|many
CASSESQLYNEQFF
TGCGCCAGCAGTGAGAGTCAGCTGTACAATGAGCAGTTCTTC
>TRBJ2-1|TRBD2|TRBV7-2|many
CASSLQAGGPRNEQFF
TGTGCCAGCAGCTTACAAGCGGGAGGGCCGAGGAATGAGCAGTTCTTC
>TRBJ1-5|-|TRBV2|many
CASRRDNNQPQHF
TGTGCCAGCAGGCGGGATAACAATCAGCCCCAGCATTTT
>TRBJ2-4|-|TRBV5-6|few
CASRTWGAKNIQYF
TGTGCCAGCCGGACCTGGGGGGCCAAAAACATTCAGTACTTC
>TRBJ1-1|TRBD1|TRBV6-2/TRBV6-3|-
CASSRDRLRATEAFF
TGTGCCAGCAGTCGGGACAGATTACGAGCCACTGAAGCTTTCTTT
>TRBJ2-2|-|TRBV20-1|-
CSARAGGELFF
TGCAGTGCTAGAGCAGGCGGGGAGCTGTTTTTT
>TRBJ2-6|-|TRBV4-1|few
CASSQTRSGANVLTF
TGCGCCAGCAGCCAAACCCGGTCTGGGGCCAACGTCCTGACTTTC
>TRBJ2-1|-|TRBV28|many
CASSFGVGEQFF
TGTGCCAGCAGTTTCGGAGTAGGTGAGCAGTTCTTC
>TRBJ2-3|-|TRBV19|many
CASSTLDGSGDTQYF
TGTGCCAGTAGTACCCTGGACGGTTCTGGGGATACGCAGTATTTT
>TRBJ2-7|-|TRBV20-1|many
CSARDRWGSSYEQYF
TGCAGTGCTAGAGATAGGTGGGGAAGCTCCTACGAGCAGTACTTC
>TRBJ1-5|-|TRBV28|many
CASIGLNNQPQHF
TGTGCCAGCATCGGACTCAACAATCAGCCCCAGCATTTT
>TRBJ2-3|TRBD2|TRBV7-2|many
CASSSFRLAGGLDTQYF
TGTGCCAGCAGCTCATTCCGACTAGCGGGAGGGTTAGATACGCAGTATTTT
>TRBJ1-1|-|TRBV24-1|many
CAVRGDTEAFF
TGTGCCGTCAGGGGCGACACTGAAGCTTTCTTT
>TRBJ2-1|-|TRBV11-2|many
CASSTTGYNEQFF
TGTGCCAGCAGCACCACAGGGTACAATGAGCAGTTCTTC
>TRBJ2-7|TRBD1|TRBV19|-
CASSIVGQGEQYF
TGTGCCAGTAGTATAGTAGGACAGGGCGAGCAGTACTTC
>TRBJ1-4|TRBD1|TRBV5-1|many
CASSASGTDNEKLSF
TGCGCCAGCAGCGCATCCGGGACAGATAATGAAAAACTGTCTTTT
>TRBJ2-3|-|TRBV19|-
CASGRVFLDTQYF
TGTGCCAGCGGCAGGGTTTTTCTAGATACGCAGTATTTT
>TRBJ2-7|TRBD2|TRBV7-9|many
CASSFSGRGEQYF
TGTGCCAGCAGCTTTAGCGGGAGGGGCGAGCAGTACTTC
>TRBJ2-2|TRBD2|TRBV20-1|many
CSAFWGTRNTGELFF
TGCAGTGCTTTCTGGGGGACTAGAAATACCGGGGAGCTGTTTTTT
>TRBJ2-2|TRBD1|TRBV29-1|many
CSVDQGVNTGELFF
TGCAGCGTTGATCAGGGGGTGAACACCGGGGAGCTGTTTTTT
>TRBJ2-1|TRBD2|TRBV2|many
CASSEDLAGYNEQFF
TGTGCCAGCAGTGAAGATCTAGCGGGGTACAATGAGCAGTTCTTC
>TRBJ2-3|-|TRBV5-1|many
CASSISGFTDTQYF
TGCGCCAGCAGCATTTCGGGATTCACAGATACGCAGTATTTT
>TRBJ1-1|-|TRBV5-4|few
CASSLYSKNTEAFF
TGTGCCAGCAGCTTGTATAGCAAGAACACTGAAGCTTTCTTT
>TRBJ2-3|-|TRBV20-1|many
CSAPDPQGDTQYF
TGCAGTGCTCCGGACCCTCAGGGGGATACGCAGTATTTT
>TRBJ2-2|TRBD2|TRBV29-1|-
CSTNGGSGTGELFF
TGCAGCACAAACGGGGGGAGTGGCACCGGGGAGCTGTTTTTT
>TRBJ2-7|TRBD2|TRBV13|many
CASSLGLAGSYEQYF
TGTGCCAGCAGCTTAGGACTAGCGGGATCGTACGAGCAGTACTTC
>TRBJ2-7|-|TRBV7-9|many
CASSPDGLYPYEQYF
TGTGCCAGCAGCCCCGACGGGCTCTATCCTTACGAGCAGTACTTC
>TRBJ2-1|TRBD2|TRBV20-1|many
CSASFLPGLVPEQFF
TGCAGTGCTAGTTTCCTCCCGGGACTAGTTCCTGAGCAGTTCTTC
>TRBJ2-7|-|TRBV2|many
CASRRYRTYEQYF
TGTGCCAGCAGGCGGTACAGAACCTACGAGCAGTACTTC
>TRBJ1-1|-|TRBV19|few
CASSIEEYTEAFF
TGTGCCAGTAGTATAGAGGAGTACACTGAAGCTTTCTTT
>TRBJ2-2|-|TRBV30|-
CAWPRWNTGLPGELFF
TGTGCCTGGCCCCGATGGAACACTGGGCTTCCCGGGGAGCTGTTTTTT
>TRBJ1-5|-|TRBV29-1|many
CSVVLDGSAGPQHF
TGCAGCGTTGTTTTGGACGGGTCGGCAGGACCCCAGCATTTT
>TRBJ2-1|-|TRBV9|few
CASSVSPGWSYNEQFF
TGTGCCAGCAGCGTTTCCCCTGGATGGTCCTACAATGAGCAGTTCTTC